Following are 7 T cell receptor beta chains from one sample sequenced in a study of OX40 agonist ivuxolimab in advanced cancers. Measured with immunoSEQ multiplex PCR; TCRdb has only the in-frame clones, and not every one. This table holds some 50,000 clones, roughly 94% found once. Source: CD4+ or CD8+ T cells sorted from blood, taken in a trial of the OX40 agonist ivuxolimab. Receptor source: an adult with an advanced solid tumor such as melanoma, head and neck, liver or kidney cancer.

CDR3: CASSPSPGTYEQYF. Written as DNA, the CDR3 is TGTGCCAGCAGTCCGTCGCCAGGCACCTACGAGCAGTACTTC. The chain links TRBV27 to TRBJ2-7; D not certain. V was pared by 5 bases and J by 2 bases, with 13 bases between. Germline-derived CDR1 and CDR2 are MNHEY and SMNVEV (reference sequence). This CDR3 is built from 14 residues.

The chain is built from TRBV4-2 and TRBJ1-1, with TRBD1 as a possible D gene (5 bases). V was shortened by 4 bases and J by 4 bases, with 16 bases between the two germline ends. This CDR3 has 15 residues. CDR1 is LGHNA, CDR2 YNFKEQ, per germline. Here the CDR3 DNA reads TGTGCCAGCAGCCTTAACGCACAGGTGGGCACTGAAGCTTTCTTT. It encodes CASSLNAQVGTEAFF.

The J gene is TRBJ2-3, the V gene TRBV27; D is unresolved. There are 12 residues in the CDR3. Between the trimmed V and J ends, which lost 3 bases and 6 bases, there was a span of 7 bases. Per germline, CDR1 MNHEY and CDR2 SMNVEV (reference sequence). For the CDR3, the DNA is TGTGCCAGCAGTTTCAGTGGGGATACGCAGTATTTT. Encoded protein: CASSFSGDTQYF.

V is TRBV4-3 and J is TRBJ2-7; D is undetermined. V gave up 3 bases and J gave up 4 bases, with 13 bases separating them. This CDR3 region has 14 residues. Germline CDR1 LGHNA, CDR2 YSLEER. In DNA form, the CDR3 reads TGCGCCAGCAGCCAGTCGAGGTGGGAATACGAGCAGTACTTC. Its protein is CASSQSRWEYEQYF.

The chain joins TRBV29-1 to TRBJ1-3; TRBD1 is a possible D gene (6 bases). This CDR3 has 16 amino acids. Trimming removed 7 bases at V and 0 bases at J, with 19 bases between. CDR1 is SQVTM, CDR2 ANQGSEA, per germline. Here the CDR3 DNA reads TGCAGCGCCGTGGGGGCGCAGGACCTCTCTGGAAACACCATATATTTT. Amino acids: CSAVGAQDLSGNTIYF.

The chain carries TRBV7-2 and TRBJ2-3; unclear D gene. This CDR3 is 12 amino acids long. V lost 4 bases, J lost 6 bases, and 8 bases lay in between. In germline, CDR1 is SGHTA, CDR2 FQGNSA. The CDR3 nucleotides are TGTGCCAGCAGCTACATGGCGGATACGCAGTATTTT. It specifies CASSYMADTQYF.

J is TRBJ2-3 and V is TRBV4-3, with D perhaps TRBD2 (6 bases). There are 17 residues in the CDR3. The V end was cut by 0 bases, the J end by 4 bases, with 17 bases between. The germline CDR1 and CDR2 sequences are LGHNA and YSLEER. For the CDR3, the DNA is TGCGCCAGCAGCCAAGATCTCGGGGGAGGTGTCGCAGATACGCAGTATTTT. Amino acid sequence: CASSQDLGGGVADTQYF.